This record looks at one T cell receptor (beta chain) sequence and its context. The data belong to a study of blood T cell repertoires in COVID-19. Whole-study context: The United States, Italy and Spain provided the acute and convalescent COVID-19 samples. Nucleic acid was either cDNA or gDNA, and it came from T cells, B-cell-depleted T cells, or PBMCs.

J gave up 4 bases and V 6 bases, and 8 bases lay outside the gene matches. Germline assignment: CDR1 SGHTA and CDR2 FQGNSA. This CDR3 contains 15 residues. Per the original data handling: The assay estimated nucleated cells by amplifying reference gene primers. Only in-frame clones appear in the TCRdb table, and some are missing; sequencing was by immunoSEQ multiplex PCR. That table supplies the V and J calls and clone size; D and trimming were determined from the DNA. Of under 300,000 clones listed, 86% were seen once; the top ten hold approximately 4%. The gene calls are TRBV7-2 and TRBJ2-1, with 8 bases identical to TRBD1. The source of this sequence is a man aged 18 to 29 with active or convalescent COVID-19. The sample comprised peripheral blood. CDR3 residues: CASSFGQGVYNEQFF. DNA of the CDR3: TGTGCCAGCAGTTTCGGACAGGGAGTGTACAATGAGCAGTTCTTC.